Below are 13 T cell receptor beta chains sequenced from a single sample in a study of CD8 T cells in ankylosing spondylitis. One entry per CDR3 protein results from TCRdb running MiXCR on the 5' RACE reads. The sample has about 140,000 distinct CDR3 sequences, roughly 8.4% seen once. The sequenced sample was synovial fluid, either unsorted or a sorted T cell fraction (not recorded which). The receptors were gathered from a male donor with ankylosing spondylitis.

The CDR3 is CASSVGVHDRRSMNTEAFF. CDR3 coding DNA: TGTGCCAGCAGCGTAGGGGTACACGACAGGAGGAGTATGAACACTGAAGCTTTCTTT. The J gene is TRBJ1-1, the V gene TRBV9; D is possibly TRBD1 (6 bases). The CDR3 is 19 residues long. Germline CDR1 and CDR2: SGDLS and YYNGEE. V was clipped by 0 bases and J by 0 bases, with 21 bases between them.

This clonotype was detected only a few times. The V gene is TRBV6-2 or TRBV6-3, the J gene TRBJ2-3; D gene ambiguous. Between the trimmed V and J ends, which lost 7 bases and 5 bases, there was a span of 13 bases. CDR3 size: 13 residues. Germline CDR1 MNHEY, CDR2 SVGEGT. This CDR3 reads CASKTGPVDTQYF. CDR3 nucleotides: TGTGCCAGCAAAACTGGACCGGTAGATACGCAGTATTTT.

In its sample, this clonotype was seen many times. CDR3 amino acids: CASSQEGRGEAFF. CDR3 sequence (DNA): TGCGCCAGCAGCCAGGAAGGACGCGGTGAAGCTTTCTTT. V usage is TRBV5-1 and J usage is TRBJ1-1, with D unresolved. The CDR3 is 13 amino acids. Germline CDR1 and CDR2: SGHRS and YFSETQ. V was shortened by 4 bases and J by 7 bases, with 14 bases between the two germline ends.

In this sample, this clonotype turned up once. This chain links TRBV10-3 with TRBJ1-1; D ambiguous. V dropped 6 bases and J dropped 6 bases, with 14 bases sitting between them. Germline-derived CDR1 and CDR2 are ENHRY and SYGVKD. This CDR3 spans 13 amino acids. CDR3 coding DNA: TGTGCCATCAGCTTGTTCGGGGTCCCTGAAGCTTTCTTT. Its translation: CAISLFGVPEAFF.

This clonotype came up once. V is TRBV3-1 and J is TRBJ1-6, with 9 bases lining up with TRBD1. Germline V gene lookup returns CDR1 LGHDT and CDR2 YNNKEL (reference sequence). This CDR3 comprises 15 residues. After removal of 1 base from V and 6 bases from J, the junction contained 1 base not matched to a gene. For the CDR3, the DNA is TGTGCCAGCAGCCAAGGGGGACAGGGTAATTCACCCCTCCACTTT. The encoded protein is CASSQGGQGNSPLHF.

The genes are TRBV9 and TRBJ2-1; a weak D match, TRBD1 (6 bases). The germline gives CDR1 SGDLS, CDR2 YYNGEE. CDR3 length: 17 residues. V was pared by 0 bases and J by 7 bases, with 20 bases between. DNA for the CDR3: TGTGCCAGCAGCGTAGGAGTCGGCCGGCGCCAGGGGAATGAGCAGTTCTTC. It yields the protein CASSVGVGRRQGNEQFF. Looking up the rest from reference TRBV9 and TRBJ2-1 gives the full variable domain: DSGVTQTPKHLITATGQRVTLRCSPRSGDLSVYWYQQSLDQGLQFLIQYYNGEERAKGNILERFSAQQFPDLHSELNLSSLELGDSALYFCASSVGVGRRQGNEQFFGPGTRLTVL.

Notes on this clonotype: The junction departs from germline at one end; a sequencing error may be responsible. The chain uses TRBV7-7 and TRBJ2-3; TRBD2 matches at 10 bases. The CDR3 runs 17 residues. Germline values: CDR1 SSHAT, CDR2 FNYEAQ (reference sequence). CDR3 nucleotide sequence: TGTGCTAGCAGCTTAGAGCGGGAGGGCCCCAGCACAGATACGCAGTATTTT. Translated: CASSLEREGPSTDTQYF.

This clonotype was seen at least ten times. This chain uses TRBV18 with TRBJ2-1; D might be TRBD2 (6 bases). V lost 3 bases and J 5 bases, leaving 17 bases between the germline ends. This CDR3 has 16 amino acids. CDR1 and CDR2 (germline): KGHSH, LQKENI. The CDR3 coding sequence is TGTGCCAGCTCACCGACACTAGCAAGTGTCAACAATGAGCAGTTCTTC. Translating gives CASSPTLASVNNEQFF.

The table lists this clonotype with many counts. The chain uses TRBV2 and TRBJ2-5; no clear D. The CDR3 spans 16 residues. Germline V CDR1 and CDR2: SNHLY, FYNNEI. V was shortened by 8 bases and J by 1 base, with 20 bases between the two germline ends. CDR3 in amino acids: CASGVPIEGLQETQYF. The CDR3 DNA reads TGTGCCAGCGGAGTGCCAATAGAAGGGCTCCAAGAGACCCAGTACTTC. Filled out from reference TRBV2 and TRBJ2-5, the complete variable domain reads EPEVTQTPSHQVTQMGQEVILRCVPISNHLYFYWYRQILGQKVEFLVSFYNNEISEKSEIFDDQFSVERPDGSNFTLKIRSTKLEDSAMYFCASGVPIEGLQETQYFGPGTRLLVL.

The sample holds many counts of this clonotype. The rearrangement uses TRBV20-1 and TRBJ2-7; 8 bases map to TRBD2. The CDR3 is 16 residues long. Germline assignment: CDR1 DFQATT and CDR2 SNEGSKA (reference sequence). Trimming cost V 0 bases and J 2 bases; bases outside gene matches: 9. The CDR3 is CSARDPLAGVPYEQYF. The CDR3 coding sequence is TGCAGTGCTAGAGATCCCCTAGCGGGTGTACCCTACGAGCAGTACTTC.

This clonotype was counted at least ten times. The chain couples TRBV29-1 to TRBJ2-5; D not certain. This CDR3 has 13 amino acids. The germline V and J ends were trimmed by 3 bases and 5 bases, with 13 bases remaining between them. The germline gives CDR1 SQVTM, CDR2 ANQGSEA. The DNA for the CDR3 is TGCAGCGTTGATAAGGGATCAGACGAGACCCAGTACTTC. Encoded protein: CSVDKGSDETQYF.

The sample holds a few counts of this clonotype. CDR3 coding DNA: TGTGCCAGCAGTAGCGGACAGGTCTACGGGGAGCTGTTTTTT. Translating it yields CASSSGQVYGELFF. This rearrangement joins TRBV28 to TRBJ2-2, with 7 bases matching TRBD1. Germline V gene sequence: CDR1 MDHEN, CDR2 SYDVKM. With 5 bases clipped from V and 7 bases from J, the junction kept 7 bases outside the gene matches. The CDR3 extends over 14 amino acids.

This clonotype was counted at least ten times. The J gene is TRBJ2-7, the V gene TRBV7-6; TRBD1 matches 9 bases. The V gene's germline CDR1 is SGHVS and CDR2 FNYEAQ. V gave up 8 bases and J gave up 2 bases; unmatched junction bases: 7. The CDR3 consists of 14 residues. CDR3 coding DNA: TGTGCCAGCGGGGGGGGGACAGGGACCTACGAGCAGTACTTC. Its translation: CASGGGTGTYEQYF. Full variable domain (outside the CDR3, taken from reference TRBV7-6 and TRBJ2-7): GAGVSQSPRYKVTKRGQDVALRCDPISGHVSLYWYRQALGQGPEFLTYFNYEAQQDKSGLPNDRFSAERPEGSISTLTIQRTEQRDSAMYRCASGGGTGTYEQYFGPGTRLTVT.